Each of the 17 T cell receptor beta chains below was sequenced from the same sample in a study of T cells in Graves' hyperthyroidism and ophthalmopathy. What was amplified from RNA transcripts were TCR beta CDR3 regions. HTBI primers were the set used in a first-round RT-PCR of the TCR CDR3. TCRdb ran MiXCR on the multiplex PCR reads and lists one entry per CDR3 protein. This table has hundreds of thousands of distinct CDR3 sequences, about 15% appearing once. The sequenced sample was blood. The receptors here all came from a young man with Graves' ophthalmopathy.

Only a few counts were recorded for this clonotype. The J gene is TRBJ1-6, the V gene TRBV10-3; D call uncertain. CDR1 and CDR2 from the germline V gene are ENHRY and SYGVKD. V shed 9 bases and J shed 5 bases, with 14 bases lying between them. The CDR3 has 14 residues. DNA for the CDR3: TGTGCCATGTCCCCGGAGAAGGATAATTCACCCCTCCACTTT. This codes for CAMSPEKDNSPLHF.

The rearrangement links TRBV5-1 to TRBJ2-7; tentative D call: TRBD1 (5 bases). CDR1 is SGHRS and CDR2 is YFSETQ in the germline V gene. The V and J ends lost 4 bases and 0 bases respectively, with 11 bases between them. The CDR3 covers 14 residues. As DNA, the CDR3 is TGCGCCAGCAGCCCGGCCCAGGGCTCCTACGAGCAGTACTTC. The encoded protein is CASSPAQGSYEQYF. Full variable domain (remainder filled in from reference TRBV5-1 and TRBJ2-7): KAGVTQTPRYLIKTRGQQVTLSCSPISGHRSVSWYQQTPGQGLQFLFEYFSETQRNKGNFPGRFSGRQFSNSRSEMNVSTLELGDSALYLCASSPAQGSYEQYFGPGTRLTVT.

This clonotype occurred a few times. V and J are TRBV5-1 and TRBJ2-7, with D possibly being TRBD1 (6 bases). Germline CDR1 reads SGHRS; CDR2 reads YFSETQ. This CDR3 spans 13 amino acids. Trimming removed 9 bases at V and 4 bases at J, with 17 bases between. The CDR3 coding sequence is TGCGCCACCCGACGGACAGCGGAATACGAGCAGTACTTC. As protein: CATRRTAEYEQYF.

This clonotype has ten or more counts. The V gene is TRBV7-9, the J gene TRBJ1-1, with D maybe TRBD1 (6 bases). This CDR3 is built from 18 residues. With 3 bases removed from V and 1 base from J, the gap between germline ends came to 21 bases. Looked up from germline, CDR1 is SEHNR and CDR2 is FQNEAQ (reference sequence). The CDR3 bases are TGTGCCAGCAGCTTGGGGGGGCAGTTCGGGAAAAGGAACACTGAAGCTTTCTTT. This translates into CASSLGGQFGKRNTEAFF. Combining the CDR3 with reference TRBV7-9 and TRBJ1-1 gives the whole variable domain DTGVSQNPRHKITKRGQNVTFRCDPISEHNRLYWYRQTLGQGPEFLTYFQNEAQLEKSRLLSDRFSAERPKGSFSTLEIQRTEQGDSAMYLCASSLGGQFGKRNTEAFFGQGTRLTVV.

This clonotype was detected a few times. A much larger clone differs by one base, so this may be a read error. The chain is built from TRBV12-3 or TRBV12-4 and TRBJ1-1; 7 bases fit TRBD1. The CDR3 covers 18 residues. Trimming removed 5 bases from V and 3 bases from J; junction bases left unmatched: 18. CDR3 region: CASSAAPGQGGKDTEAFF. The CDR3 DNA reads TGTGCCAGCAGTGCTGCCCCGGGGCAGGGGGGCAAAGACACTGAAGCTTTCTTT.

The sample holds one count of this clonotype. The chain joins TRBV5-4 to TRBJ2-3, with TRBD2 matching 8 bases. The ends lost 1 base at V and 4 bases at J; junction bases unmatched: 5. The germline gives CDR1 SGHNT, CDR2 YYREEE (reference sequence). The CDR3 sequence is 15 residues long. The DNA for the CDR3 is TGTGCCAGCAGCTTGAGAGCGGGAGAAGCAGATACGCAGTATTTT. Translated: CASSLRAGEADTQYF.

This clonotype showed up many times. The chain has TRBV20-1 and TRBJ2-5; D gene uncertain. This CDR3 is 14 amino acids long. V lost 0 bases and J 2 bases, leaving 10 bases between the germline ends. Germline assignment: CDR1 DFQATT and CDR2 SNEGSKA (reference sequence). For the CDR3, the DNA is TGCAGTGCTAGAGATTCGACTCCACAAGAGACCCAGTACTTC. Amino acid sequence: CSARDSTPQETQYF.

The chain carries TRBV19 and TRBJ1-5, with 8 bases that match TRBD1. The germline V gene encodes CDR1 LNHDA and CDR2 SQIVND (reference sequence). Trimming removed 5 bases from V and 3 bases from J; junction bases left unmatched: 9. This CDR3 region has 16 residues. CDR3 amino acids: CASSVTGQGVNQPQHF. In DNA, the CDR3 is TGTGCCAGTAGTGTGACAGGACAGGGAGTCAATCAGCCCCAGCATTTT.

This clonotype was detected ten times or more. The V call is TRBV12-3 or TRBV12-4, the J call TRBJ1-1; no firm D call. The CDR3 contains 14 residues. The V gene lost 2 bases and the J gene lost 1 base, with 8 bases spanning the gap. DNA for the CDR3: TGTGCCAGCAGTTTACCCTGGGGGAACACTGAAGCTTTCTTT. Translating it yields CASSLPWGNTEAFF.

This clonotype was counted at least ten times. This chain links TRBV13 with TRBJ2-5, with D possibly being TRBD1 (6 bases). Between the trimmed V and J ends, which lost 5 bases and 5 bases, there was a span of 21 bases. This CDR3 has 16 amino acids. Germline CDR1 and CDR2: PRHDT and FYEKMQ (reference sequence). This chain's CDR3 is CASSTRLLGASETQYF. In nucleotides, the CDR3 is TGTGCCAGCAGCACCAGACTCTTGGGGGCGTCGGAGACCCAGTACTTC.

This clonotype was seen ten or more times. The V gene is TRBV24-1, the J gene TRBJ1-2, with D uncertain. This CDR3 is 12 amino acids long. Trimming left V 2 bases short and J 8 bases short, with 8 bases between. Germline lookup yields CDR1 KGHDR and CDR2 SFDVKD. CDR3 sequence: CATSDSQLGYTF. CDR3 nucleotides: TGTGCCACCAGTGATTCCCAGCTCGGCTACACCTTC.

This clonotype was recorded many times. The chain employs TRBV12-3 or TRBV12-4 and TRBJ1-5; TRBD1 aligns across 8 bases. The CDR3 spans 13 residues. The V gene end was trimmed by 6 bases and the J gene end by 3 bases; junction bases not matched to a gene: 1. The chain's CDR3 is CASRDRDNQPQHF. The CDR3 nucleotides are TGTGCCAGCAGGGACAGGGACAATCAGCCCCAGCATTTT.

This clonotype has at least ten counts. The CDR3 loop reads CAWSVVVGGYTF. The CDR3 region has the DNA TGTGCCTGGAGTGTGGTCGTGGGGGGCTACACCTTC. This chain connects TRBV30 to TRBJ1-2; D remains unclear. The V end was cut by 0 bases, the J end by 8 bases, with 10 bases between. Germline CDR1 is GTSNPN and CDR2 is SVGIG (reference sequence). The CDR3 consists of 12 residues.

This clonotype was seen repeatedly, ten times or more. The rearrangement joins TRBV13 to TRBJ2-3; 9 nucleotides align to TRBD2. The CDR3 consists of 16 residues. Germline CDR1 reads PRHDT; CDR2 reads FYEKMQ (reference sequence). The trim removed 1 base at V and 4 bases at J, leaving 6 bases unmatched. The CDR3 bases are TGTGCCAGCAGCTTAGCGGTTAGCGGGAGCGCAGATACGCAGTATTTT. Translating gives CASSLAVSGSADTQYF.

This clonotype showed up just a few times. J is TRBJ1-2 and V is TRBV5-1, with 7 bases that match TRBD1. From germline, CDR1 is SGHRS and CDR2 YFSETQ. The length of the CDR3 is 15 residues. J gave up 1 base and V 7 bases, and 10 bases lay outside the gene matches. The chain's CDR3 is CASRTGQNFNYGYTF. The CDR3 coding sequence is TGCGCCAGCCGAACGGGACAGAACTTTAACTATGGCTACACCTTC.

This clonotype was counted only a few times. The chain has TRBV19 and TRBJ1-2, with 8 bases identical to TRBD1. The CDR3 runs 13 residues. Unmatched junction bases numbered 5, after V lost 6 bases and J lost 5 bases. Germline CDR1 and CDR2: LNHDA and SQIVND (reference sequence). This CDR3 reads CASRPGGPYGYTF. The CDR3 nucleotides are TGTGCCAGTAGGCCAGGGGGCCCTTATGGCTACACCTTC.

V is TRBV15 and J is TRBJ2-3; D not certain. CDR1 LNHNV and CDR2 YYDKDF come from the germline V gene (reference sequence). The length of the CDR3 is 9 residues. CDR3: CEPPDTQYF. The CDR3 coding sequence is TGTGAACCCCCAGATACGCAGTATTTT.